This passage covers 19 T cell receptor beta chains from one sample sequenced in a study of PD-1 blockade in classical Hodgkin lymphoma. Libraries were prepared by immunoSEQ multiplex PCR; TCRdb keeps only in-frame clonotypes and omits some of them. Of about 85,000 clones in the sample, about 90% are singletons; the top ten hold about 2.7%. Every patient was affected by relapse after autologous stem cell transplantation, while exposure to brentuximab vedotin was not uniform. Sequenced material: peripheral blood mononuclear cells (PBMCs), taken before the second cycle of nivolumab. These receptors all stem from a human donor with classical Hodgkin lymphoma.

The V and J genes are TRBV19 and TRBJ1-2, with D possibly being TRBD1 (6 bases). V was cut by 3 bases and J by 0 bases, with 17 bases left in between. The CDR3 contains 17 residues. Germline V gene data show CDR1 as LNHDA and CDR2 as SQIVND (reference sequence). The CDR3 DNA reads TGTGCCAGTAGTATTCTCCTTGGACAGCAGACTAACTATGGCTACACCTTC. Translating gives CASSILLGQQTNYGYTF.

This clone was picked up one time. This chain joins TRBV14 and TRBJ2-1; 9 nucleotides agree with TRBD1. J lost 3 bases, V lost 4 bases, and 4 bases had no gene match. CDR3 length equals 15 residues. Germline CDR1 and CDR2: SGHDN and FVKESK. The chain's CDR3 is CASSPGTGIYNEQFF. CDR3 nucleotides: TGTGCCAGCAGCCCCGGGACAGGGATCTACAATGAGCAGTTCTTC. The full variable domain, rest sourced from reference TRBV14 and TRBJ2-1, is EAGVTQFPSHSVIEKGQTVTLRCDPISGHDNLYWYRRVMGKEIKFLLHFVKESKQDESGMPNNRFLAERTGGTYSTLKVQPAELEDSGVYFCASSPGTGIYNEQFFGPGTRLTVL.

Turning to this clone: A read error may produce the germline difference seen at one junction end. The chain has TRBV25-1 and TRBJ1-4; a weak D match, TRBD1 (5 bases). Germline V CDR1 and CDR2: MGHDK, SYGVNS. The CDR3 extends over 15 amino acids. As DNA, the CDR3 is TGTGCCAGCAGTCCCCGGTGGGGCGAAAGGGCTGTAGCCCTGTTT. As protein: CASSPRWGERAVALF.

V usage is TRBV19 and J usage is TRBJ2-1, with D tentatively TRBD2 (6 bases). Trimming stripped 1 base from V and 15 bases from J, with 10 bases between. Germline loops: CDR1 LNHDA, CDR2 SQIVND (reference sequence). This CDR3 is 11 amino acids long. In DNA, the CDR3 is TGTGCCAGTAGTATAGTCGGAGGGTTGTTCTTC. Encoded protein: CASSIVGGLFF. The full variable domain, with the rest looked up from reference TRBV19 and TRBJ2-1, is DGGITQSPKYLFRKEGQNVTLSCEQNLNHDAMYWYRQDPGQGLRLIYYSQIVNDFQKGDIAEGYSVSREKKESFPLTVTSAQKNPTAFYLCASSIVGGLFFGPGTRLTVL.

The chain employs TRBV6-4 and TRBJ2-1, with D perhaps given as TRBD1 or TRBD2 (5 bases each). With 2 bases removed from V and 4 bases from J, the gap between germline ends came to 9 bases. From germline, CDR1 is MRHNA and CDR2 SNTAGT. The CDR3 has 14 amino acids. The CDR3 nucleotides read TGTGCCAGCAGTGACCCGGGACGGTACAATGAGCAGTTCTTC. It codes for CASSDPGRYNEQFF.

The gene calls are TRBV7-2 and TRBJ2-7; D remains unclear. The V gene lost 6 bases and the J gene lost 2 bases, with 14 bases spanning the gap. The CDR3 spans 14 residues. Germline CDR1 SGHTA, CDR2 FQGNSA. The CDR3 sequence is CASSPQPATYEQYF. The CDR3 DNA follows: TGTGCCAGCAGTCCTCAGCCCGCGACCTACGAGCAGTACTTC.

As regards this clone: The sample holds other DNA sequences that translate to the same CDR3. V usage is TRBV5-6 and J usage is TRBJ1-5; possible D gene TRBD1, 5 bases. The CDR3 spans 12 residues. Germline V CDR1 and CDR2: SGHDT, YYEEEE. Trimming removed 0 bases from V and 7 bases from J, with 5 bases in between. The CDR3 protein is CASSLGDQPQHF. The CDR3 DNA sequence: TGTGCCAGCAGCTTGGGGGACCAGCCCCAGCATTTT. Filled out from reference TRBV5-6 and TRBJ1-5, the complete variable domain reads DAGVTQSPTHLIKTRGQQVTLRCSPKSGHDTVSWYQQALGQGPQFIFQYYEEEERQRGNFPDRFSGHQFPNYSSELNVNALLLGDSALYLCASSLGDQPQHFGDGTRLSIL.

The sample holds one count of this clone. The chain links TRBV4-1 to TRBJ1-6; no firm D call. The germline gives CDR1 MGHRA, CDR2 YSYEKL. CDR3 length equals 14 residues. V lost 0 bases to trimming and J lost 7 bases, with 7 bases between them. Here the CDR3 DNA reads TGCGCCAGCAGCCAAGAACAGTTGAATTCACCCCTCCACTTT. Encoded protein: CASSQEQLNSPLHF.

This clone was seen a few times. The chain recombines TRBV4-1 with TRBJ1-1, with D possibly matching TRBD1 (6 bases). CDR3 length equals 15 residues. From germline, CDR1 is MGHRA and CDR2 YSYEKL. The V and J ends lost 3 bases and 1 base respectively, with 12 bases between them. The CDR3 loop reads CASSHDGGANTEAFF. For the CDR3, the DNA is TGCGCCAGCAGCCACGACGGGGGGGCGAACACTGAAGCTTTCTTT.

The rearrangement links TRBV27 to TRBJ1-4, with D perhaps TRBD1 (5 bases). The length of the CDR3 is 15 residues. V lost 4 bases to trimming and J lost 10 bases, with 19 bases between them. Germline CDR1 MNHEY, CDR2 SMNVEV (reference sequence). CDR3 sequence (DNA): TGTGCCAGCAGTTCCCCCCCCCAGGGAAGAGGAAAACTGTTTTTT. Translating it yields CASSSPPQGRGKLFF.

The J gene is TRBJ2-1, the V gene TRBV30; a weak D match, TRBD2 (5 bases). The length of the CDR3 is 18 residues. Germline CDR1 GTSNPN, CDR2 SVGIG (reference sequence). The ends were cut back, 1 base at V and 0 bases at J, with 19 bases in the middle. The CDR3 loop reads CAWSGRNPPGSSYNEQFF. DNA for the CDR3: TGTGCCTGGAGTGGTAGGAATCCCCCTGGGAGCTCCTACAATGAGCAGTTCTTC.

The rearrangement links TRBV19 to TRBJ2-3, with unresolved D. V was shortened by 8 bases and J by 3 bases, with 27 bases between the two germline ends. CDR3 size: 18 residues. Looked up from germline, CDR1 is LNHDA and CDR2 is SQIVND (reference sequence). CDR3 in amino acids: CASAFPLADPSRTDTQYF. CDR3 coding DNA: TGTGCCAGTGCTTTCCCCCTCGCCGACCCCTCAAGGACAGATACGCAGTATTTT.

V usage is TRBV5-1 and J usage is TRBJ2-2; 14 bases agree with TRBD2. V lost 3 bases and J lost 6; bases outside the gene matches: 7. Germline V gives CDR1 SGHRS, CDR2 YFSETQ. The length of the CDR3 is 17 residues. The CDR3 reads CASSSKRTSGRPGELFF. In DNA, the CDR3 is TGCGCCAGCAGCTCGAAGAGGACTAGCGGGAGGCCCGGGGAGCTGTTTTTT. Combining the CDR3 with reference TRBV5-1 and TRBJ2-2 gives the whole variable domain KAGVTQTPRYLIKTRGQQVTLSCSPISGHRSVSWYQQTPGQGLQFLFEYFSETQRNKGNFPGRFSGRQFSNSRSEMNVSTLELGDSALYLCASSSKRTSGRPGELFFGEGSRLTVL.

The chain recombines TRBV5-1 with TRBJ1-4; unclear D gene. Germline V CDR1 and CDR2: SGHRS, YFSETQ. This CDR3 contains 12 residues. V dropped 3 bases and J dropped 10 bases, with 10 bases sitting between them. The DNA for the CDR3 is TGCGCCAGCAGCTCCAGACCGGGAAAACTGTTTTTT. This sequence encodes CASSSRPGKLFF.

The chain couples TRBV30 to TRBJ1-3, with D unclear. Trimming left V 0 bases short and J 0 bases short, with 9 bases between. Germline assignment: CDR1 GTSNPN and CDR2 SVGIG (reference sequence). The CDR3 extends over 15 amino acids. The chain's CDR3 is CAWSVVRSSGNTIYF. The CDR3 bases are TGTGCCTGGAGTGTAGTCAGGAGCTCTGGAAACACCATATATTTT.

V gene TRBV28 combines with J gene TRBJ2-1; 10 bases are a match to TRBD1. Germline CDR1 is MDHEN and CDR2 is SYDVKM. V shed 5 bases, J shed 4 bases, and the junction held 8 bases outside the gene matches. This CDR3 is 16 amino acids long. The CDR3 DNA reads TGTGCCAGCAGTGTAGGTCTGGGACAGGGGTACAATGAGCAGTTCTTC. Translated, it gives CASSVGLGQGYNEQFF. The whole variable domain, remainder taken from reference TRBV28 and TRBJ2-1, is DVKVTQSSRYLVKRTGEKVFLECVQDMDHENMFWYRQDPGLGLRLIYFSYDVKMKEKGDIPEGYSVSREKKERFSLILESASTNQTSMYLCASSVGLGQGYNEQFFGPGTRLTVL.

This chain uses TRBV5-6 with TRBJ2-7; 8 bases agree with TRBD1. There are 14 residues in the CDR3. Losses at the gene ends were 4 bases for V and 1 base for J; bases not matched to a gene: 4. Per germline, CDR1 SGHDT and CDR2 YYEEEE. CDR3 protein: CASSQGQVSYEQYF. DNA of the CDR3: TGTGCCAGCAGCCAGGGACAGGTTTCCTACGAGCAGTACTTC. Complete variable domain (other parts from reference TRBV5-6 and TRBJ2-7): DAGVTQSPTHLIKTRGQQVTLRCSPKSGHDTVSWYQQALGQGPQFIFQYYEEEERQRGNFPDRFSGHQFPNYSSELNVNALLLGDSALYLCASSQGQVSYEQYFGPGTRLTVT.

The chain links TRBV28 to TRBJ1-4; TRBD1 agrees at 8 bases. The CDR3 is made up of 19 amino acids. V lost 2 bases and J lost 5; bases outside the gene matches: 16. CDR1 is MDHEN and CDR2 is SYDVKM in the germline V gene. CDR3 amino acids: CASSLKFSGQDFRNEKLFF. The CDR3 DNA reads as TGTGCCAGCAGTTTAAAGTTCTCGGGACAGGACTTTCGGAATGAAAAACTGTTTTTT.

This clone was picked up a small number of times. The chain employs TRBV5-4 and TRBJ1-2, with 9 nucleotides matching TRBD1. CDR3 length: 14 amino acids. The ends lost 4 bases at V and 4 bases at J; junction bases unmatched: 5. Per the germline V gene, CDR1 is SGHNT and CDR2 is YYREEE (reference sequence). This CDR3 is CASSQVDRGYGYTF. As DNA, the CDR3 is TGTGCCAGCAGCCAAGTGGACAGGGGCTATGGCTACACCTTC. Together with reference TRBV5-4 and TRBJ1-2, the CDR3 gives the full variable domain: ETGVTQSPTHLIKTRGQQVTLRCSSQSGHNTVSWYQQALGQGPQFIFQYYREEENGRGNFPPRFSGLQFPNYSSELNVNALELDDSALYLCASSQVDRGYGYTFGSGTRLTVV.